The T cell receptor beta chain under discussion was sequenced for a study of shared clonotypes between healthy human individuals. Study information: Two women and a few men aged 18 to 49 made up the donors. Whole-study results and caveats: Non-shared clonotypes showed lower generation probabilities than clonotypes common to all four donors. Among the subsets, naive ones generally showed larger estimated richness than memory ones.

Regarding this clone: As yet, its antigen is unknown.

The method was immunoSEQ multiplex PCR; TCRdb's version includes in-frame clones alone and lacks a portion of them. The table records around 2,000,000 clones, over 85% of them present only once. It was into CD45RA+ naive and CD45RA-negative memory subsets that the CD4+ cells were split. The source material was naive CD4+ T cells sorted from blood. Indicated subset: CD45RA+ positively selected. The sequence was collected from a man in his late teens or twenties in good health.

In DNA, the CDR3 is TGCGCCAGCAGCCCGGACAGGGGTGGGAGGACGAACACTGAAGCTTTCTTT. Translation gives CASSPDRGGRTNTEAFF. The rearrangement uses TRBV5-1 and TRBJ1-1, with 9 nucleotides matching TRBD1. V lost 4 bases and J lost 1; bases outside the gene matches: 11. From germline, CDR1 is SGHRS and CDR2 YFSETQ. This CDR3 contains 17 residues.